This record looks at one TCR beta chain sequence and its context. Its binding antigen is unknown. Base quality data are lacking; no much larger clone is found one base away. The record originates from a study of blood T cell repertoires in COVID-19 (dated by TCRdb to 2020 to 2022). Background for the entire study: Collaborator samples came from the United States, Italy and Spain and covered acute and convalescent phases of COVID-19. The prospective study material was composed of cDNA or gDNA derived from T cells, B-cell-depleted T cells, or PBMCs. Subjects who had been exposed to COVID-19, were actively infected with it, or had recovered from it provided the deeply sampled blood TCRbeta repertoires that made up the dataset. The repertoires were released in a freely available public database meant as a resource for research on the immune response to SARS-CoV-2. Samples were obtained from the ongoing ImmuneRACE study (first 160 participants) and from 1,254 subjects provided by 6 global collaborators. Sample metadata almost always included a de-identified subject ID, COVID-19 status, age in years and sex. HLA class I and class II types, where available, came from metadata supplied by the sample provider rather than from assay-based typing.

Each collaborating institution followed its own protocols to collect whole blood in K2EDTA tubes. For TCRbeta analysis, collaborator samples were shipped as frozen whole blood, as isolated PBMCs, or as DNA extracted from either sample type. TCRbeta CDR3 regions were amplified from genomic DNA using the immunoSEQ Assay, a bias-controlled multiplex PCR. The study's own analysis went as follows. Nucleated cell counts per sample were estimated from amplification of reference gene primers within the assay. To quantify the absolute abundance of each unique TCRbeta CDR3 rearrangement, sequence reads were collapsed and filtered. For each sample, productive Simpson clonality was calculated as the square root of Simpson's diversity index over productive rearrangements. TCRdb retrieved this table from immuneACCESS and kept in-frame rearrangements only. Not all clones are present; in checked studies, unresolved V genes account for under half, and no reason is known for the remainder. Clonal size and the V and J genes are those of that table, whereas D and trimming came from the DNA. The sample table shows over 85,000 clones, and 85% are seen once. The ten largest clones add up to around 38% of the sample.

The junction shows trimming of 1 base on V and 4 bases on J, and the gene matches do not reach 1 base of it. Spanning cysteine to phenylalanine, the CDR3 consists of 14 amino acids. The DNA shown is the 42-base CDR3, in frame from base 1. Sequences SGHRS (CDR1) and YFSETQ (CDR2) are obtained from the germline V gene. What the authors observed across the whole study: The amount of clinical and demographic metadata varied by source and participant and was provided uncurated.

This receptor was taken from an elderly man with acute or convalescent COVID-19. Material: peripheral blood. The chain is assembled from TRBV5-1 and TRBJ2-1, and 8 junctional nucleotides match TRBD2. CDR3 reads: CASSLTSGYNEQFF. The nucleotide sequence reads as follows: TGCGCCAGCAGCTTGACTAGCGGTTACAATGAGCAGTTCTTC.